This paragraph covers one T cell receptor (beta chain) sequence. The data were obtained in a study of blood T cell repertoires in COVID-19. Study information: T cells, B-cell-depleted T cells, or PBMCs supplied cDNA or gDNA.

Exposed study participants had met a COVID-19 case within 2 weeks before entry. Original processing methods: Cell counts per sample came from amplifying reference gene primers. Profiled with immunoSEQ multiplex PCR; TCRdb holds only in-frame clones, not every one. D and trimming come from the DNA, and the V and J calls and clone size come from that table. Here the sample spans around 330,000 clones, around 84% being singletons. With 0 bases removed from V and 8 bases from J, the gap between germline ends came to 10 bases. The V gene's germline CDR1 is LGHNA and CDR2 YSLEER. The CDR3 runs to 13 residues.

This TCR derives from a woman aged 25 to 45 who had been exposed to COVID-19. Material for sequencing was PBMCs or T cells enriched from blood (not recorded which). This chain links TRBV4-3 with TRBJ1-2; D is unresolved. For the CDR3, the DNA is TGCGCCAGCAGCCAAGATAGGTTAGCAGGCTACACCTTC. Protein product: CASSQDRLAGYTF.